The clone carrying this TCR beta chain was seen only a few times. Only in-frame clones appear in the TCRdb table, and some are missing; sequencing was by immunoSEQ multiplex PCR. The sample shows about 50,000 clones, about 87% of them seen only once. This specimen comes from a study of blood T cell repertoires in COVID-19. Across the whole study: There were acute and convalescent COVID-19 samples, and they came from the United States, Italy and Spain. In each case, the material was cDNA or gDNA derived from T cells, B-cell-depleted T cells, or PBMCs.

Germline CDR1 SGHTA, CDR2 FQGTGA. V was shortened by 1 base and J by 9 bases, with 13 bases between the two germline ends. The CDR3 spans 13 residues. This chain joins TRBV7-3 and TRBJ2-7; TRBD1 might be the D (5 bases). Material for sequencing was peripheral blood. This receptor was obtained from a human donor in a cohort sampled during active COVID-19. Here the CDR3 DNA reads TGTGCCAGCAGCTTAAAGGGCCAGGGCGGGCAGTACTTC. Its translation: CASSLKGQGGQYF. Looking up the rest from reference TRBV7-3 and TRBJ2-7 gives the full variable domain: GAGVSQTPSNKVTEKGKYVELRCDPISGHTALYWYRQSLGQGPEFLIYFQGTGAADDSGLPNDRFFAVRPEGSVSTLKIQRTERGDSAVYLCASSLKGQGGQYFGPGTRLTVT.